This T cell receptor beta chain was sequenced for a study of T-cell reconstitution after alpha-beta-depleted transplantation in children. A few counts support this clonotype. As yet, its antigen is unknown. Study-wide points: From newly produced T cells came most of the T-cell counts and diversity one year after transplant. There were reportedly several hundred expanded graft clones from which alpha-beta T cells came about two months after transplant. High day-60 TCRbeta diversity in some patients came from surviving recipient T cells and thymic progenitors.

Researchers prepared the TCRbeta library using unique molecular identifiers, the study reports. TCRdb analysed the PCR reads with MiXCR anew, one entry per CDR3 protein. The sample includes about 470,000 distinct CDR3 sequences, around 46% seen only once; the top ten take 27%. The CDR3 length is 14 residues. Trimming cost V 0 bases and J 5 bases, with 11 bases left between them. CDR1 is SGDLS, CDR2 YYNGEE, per germline. This TCR derives from a girl aged 2 to 9 with aplastic anemia, due to receive a stem cell transplant. V is TRBV9 and J is TRBJ2-5, with D possibly TRBD2 on 6 matching bases. The sample was PBMCs, taken before TCRalphabeta/CD19-depleted stem cell transplant. CDR3 DNA sequence: TGTGCCAGCAGCGTAGAATCGGGAGTTGAGACCCAGTACTTC. The encoded protein is CASSVESGVETQYF.